Presented here are 2 T cell receptor beta chains from one specimen sequenced in a study of T cells after yellow fever vaccination (dated by TCRdb to about 2019). The intended sense of this specimen's treatment or condition label: live attenuated yellow fever vaccine strain. The protocol used for the library was 5' RACE. The run used an Illumina HiSeq 2500. TCRdb reworked the public reads: Q25 trimming with fastp, MiXCR clone assembly, productive beta chains retained. A single entry per CDR3 protein holds the most common genes and DNA from its merged rows. Here the sample has tens of thousands of distinct CDR3 sequences; around 7.7% occur a single time. The top ten constitute around 45% of the sample. Sequencing used CD8+ T cells sorted from PBMCs, obtained on the day of the yellow fever booster vaccination. The origin of the receptors is a man aged 30 to 45 who received the YFV17D yellow fever vaccine.

V gene TRBV12-3 or TRBV12-4 combines with J gene TRBJ2-7; D unclear. The CDR3 is 13 amino acids. V was clipped by 1 base and J by 6 bases, with 10 bases between them. The CDR3 sequence is CASSLGQPSEQYF. The DNA of the CDR3 is TGTGCCAGCAGTTTAGGCCAGCCGTCCGAGCAGTACTTC.

There are a few counts of this clonotype. The rearrangement joins TRBV6-1 to TRBJ2-7, with 8 bases identical to TRBD1. The J segment lost 1 base and the V segment lost 6 bases, leaving 8 bases of the junction unmatched. Germline V CDR1 and CDR2: MNHNS, SASEGT. The CDR3 consists of 15 residues. In DNA form, the CDR3 reads TGTGCCAGCAGAAACCCAAGACAGGGGTCCTACGAGCAGTACTTC. It codes for CASRNPRQGSYEQYF.